These T cell receptor beta chains were read from a single sample in a study of blood T cell repertoires in COVID-19. TCRdb's table, derived via immunoSEQ multiplex PCR, lists solely in-frame clones and lacks some. The sample lists roughly 200,000 clones; approximately 88% were seen once. Sequencing was carried out using peripheral blood. These receptors originate from a middle-aged woman with COVID-19, enrolled during active disease. Both conserved end residues are trimmed from each CDR3.

cdr3_aa: ASSFLTRAQETQY
v_call: TRBV27
j_call: TRBJ2-5

cdr3_aa: ATSRDRGGYGYT
v_call: TRBV15
j_call: TRBJ1-2

cdr3_aa: ASSSLLGAWEQY
v_call: TRBV27
j_call: TRBJ2-7

cdr3_aa: ASSRFGAYEQY
v_call: TRBV6-5
j_call: TRBJ2-7

cdr3_aa: ASQQTGDTYEQY
v_call: TRBV2
j_call: TRBJ2-7

cdr3_aa: ASSPRLAAGGWNEQF
v_call: TRBV11-3
j_call: TRBJ2-1

cdr3_aa: ASTIQGIGANVLT
v_call: TRBV28
j_call: TRBJ2-6

cdr3_aa: ASSALGQGGYT
v_call: TRBV25-1
j_call: TRBJ1-2

cdr3_aa: ASSESGGANNEQF
v_call: TRBV4-1
j_call: TRBJ2-1

cdr3_aa: ASSQDRTSGGRNEQF
v_call: TRBV3-1/TRBV3-2
j_call: TRBJ2-1

cdr3_aa: ASSPPGPQTQY
v_call: TRBV28
j_call: TRBJ2-5

cdr3_aa: ASSLAGGAGEQY
v_call: TRBV27
j_call: TRBJ2-7

cdr3_aa: ASSPYRPRDSSYNEQF
v_call: TRBV11-3
j_call: TRBJ2-1

cdr3_aa: ASSPTGGKDSPLH
v_call: TRBV18
j_call: TRBJ1-6

cdr3_aa: ASSPLDRGHGYT
v_call: TRBV18
j_call: TRBJ1-2

cdr3_aa: ASTQAQGNTEAF
v_call: TRBV5-1
j_call: TRBJ1-1

cdr3_aa: ASSFLQGSGYT
v_call: TRBV5-5
j_call: TRBJ1-2

cdr3_aa: ASSAEIQDRGNQPQH
v_call: TRBV21-1
j_call: TRBJ1-5

cdr3_aa: ASNVRGEKSPLH
v_call: TRBV6-5
j_call: TRBJ1-6

cdr3_aa: AISDRGKTGELF
v_call: TRBV10-3
j_call: TRBJ2-2

cdr3_aa: ASSPLRVYGYT
v_call: TRBV23-1
j_call: TRBJ1-2

cdr3_aa: ASAAQGPYGYT
v_call: TRBV28
j_call: TRBJ1-2

cdr3_aa: ASSLNSGGMGGYT
v_call: TRBV7-3
j_call: TRBJ1-2

cdr3_aa: ASRTGISNQPQH
v_call: TRBV6-5
j_call: TRBJ1-5

cdr3_aa: ASSPRRESKETQY
v_call: TRBV9
j_call: TRBJ2-5

cdr3_aa: ASNLGSGELF
v_call: TRBV2
j_call: TRBJ2-2

cdr3_aa: ASSSTGLSNQPQH
v_call: TRBV6-5
j_call: TRBJ1-5

cdr3_aa: ASSEVAGNSPLH
v_call: TRBV2
j_call: TRBJ1-6

cdr3_aa: ASSVEQTSGNTIY
v_call: TRBV9
j_call: TRBJ1-3

cdr3_aa: ASSLGGNTDTQY
v_call: TRBV10-1
j_call: TRBJ2-3

cdr3_aa: ASSQLTGASGANVLT
v_call: TRBV6-6
j_call: TRBJ2-6

cdr3_aa: ASRVGDRDSPLH
v_call: TRBV2
j_call: TRBJ1-6

cdr3_aa: ASSLVGGTGGPVAGNTIY
v_call: TRBV5-1
j_call: TRBJ1-3

cdr3_aa: ASSARRENTEAF
v_call: TRBV19
j_call: TRBJ1-1

cdr3_aa: ASSLEGGPQSYEQY
v_call: TRBV5-4
j_call: TRBJ2-7

cdr3_aa: ASSLTGPTSGNTIY
v_call: TRBV19
j_call: TRBJ1-3

cdr3_aa: ASSWGRERVTEAF
v_call: TRBV7-8
j_call: TRBJ1-1

cdr3_aa: ASSLRLGYEQY
v_call: TRBV12-3/TRBV12-4
j_call: TRBJ2-7

cdr3_aa: ASSLDPTGNIQY
v_call: TRBV7-6
j_call: TRBJ2-4

cdr3_aa: ASSARDSTAYNSPLH
v_call: TRBV9
j_call: TRBJ1-6